These T cell receptor beta chains were read from a single sample in a study of human T cells and chemical hapten exposure. Each CDR3 protein gets one entry after TCRdb re-called the RACE reads with MiXCR. The table includes nearly 350,000 distinct CDR3 sequences, approximately 6.3% detected once. The source material was whole blood, sampled in connection with sensitization to the hapten diphenylcyclopropenone (DPC). The origin of the receptors is a woman in her late teens or twenties with alopecia areata. Some clones in this sample may be carry-over from other donors' samples. Both conserved end residues are part of each CDR3. Each record gives: D gene, J gene, V gene, clone size, CDR3 protein, CDR3 DNA. A D gene is named only where the DNA matches it firmly. Clone size, where shown, is once, few, many, or a class for clones that have expanded.

d_gene: -; j_gene: TRBJ1-1; v_gene: TRBV6-2/TRBV6-3; abundance: -; CDR3aa: CASWRVNTEAFF; CDR3nt: TGTGCCAGCTGGAGGGTGAACACTGAAGCTTTCTTT
d_gene: -; j_gene: TRBJ2-4; v_gene: TRBV28; abundance: -; CDR3aa: CASSLLGGSRLNIQYF; CDR3nt: TGTGCCAGCAGTTTACTTGGGGGCTCCCGTTTGAACATTCAGTACTTC
d_gene: -; j_gene: TRBJ1-1; v_gene: TRBV12-3/TRBV12-4; abundance: many; CDR3aa: CASSLIFGPEAFF; CDR3nt: TGTGCCAGCAGTTTAATATTTGGGCCTGAAGCTTTCTTT
d_gene: -; j_gene: TRBJ1-2; v_gene: TRBV7-2; abundance: many; CDR3aa: CASSLGVNYGYTF; CDR3nt: TGTGCCAGCAGCTTAGGGGTTAACTATGGCTACACCTTC
d_gene: -; j_gene: TRBJ2-7; v_gene: TRBV29-1; abundance: many; CDR3aa: CSVEIQGDEQYF; CDR3nt: TGCAGCGTCGAGATTCAGGGTGACGAGCAGTACTTC
d_gene: -; j_gene: TRBJ2-1; v_gene: TRBV6-2/TRBV6-3; abundance: few; CDR3aa: CASSYGQGGTYNEQFF; CDR3nt: TGTGCCAGCAGTTACGGGCAGGGCGGCACCTACAATGAGCAGTTCTTC
d_gene: -; j_gene: TRBJ1-1; v_gene: TRBV7-2; abundance: many; CDR3aa: CASSLGRGMNTEAFF; CDR3nt: TGTGCCAGCAGCTTAGGTCGGGGTATGAACACTGAAGCTTTCTTT
d_gene: -; j_gene: TRBJ2-1; v_gene: TRBV14; abundance: many; CDR3aa: CASSPLAGKSLYEQFF; CDR3nt: TGTGCCAGCAGCCCTCTGGCGGGGAAGTCACTCTATGAGCAGTTCTTC
d_gene: -; j_gene: TRBJ2-5; v_gene: TRBV28; abundance: few; CDR3aa: CASSLRGTVVETQYF; CDR3nt: TGTGCCAGCAGTTTACGCGGGACGGTTGTCGAGACCCAGTACTTC
d_gene: TRBD2; j_gene: TRBJ2-3; v_gene: TRBV5-1; abundance: -; CDR3aa: CASSPREAASTDTQYF; CDR3nt: TGCGCCAGCAGCCCCCGGGAGGCGGCTAGCACAGATACGCAGTATTTT
d_gene: TRBD2; j_gene: TRBJ2-3; v_gene: TRBV15; abundance: -; CDR3aa: CATSRRSGGGADTQYF; CDR3nt: TGTGCCACCAGCAGACGGAGCGGGGGTGGGGCAGATACGCAGTATTTT
d_gene: TRBD2; j_gene: TRBJ2-3; v_gene: TRBV7-6; abundance: many; CDR3aa: CASSLERGVLGDTQYF; CDR3nt: TGTGCCAGCAGCCTTGAGCGGGGGGTCCTAGGAGATACGCAGTATTTT
d_gene: TRBD1; j_gene: TRBJ1-1; v_gene: TRBV10-2; abundance: few; CDR3aa: CATTDRDGTEAFF; CDR3nt: TGCGCCACTACGGACAGGGACGGCACTGAAGCTTTCTTT
d_gene: TRBD1; j_gene: TRBJ2-7; v_gene: TRBV3-1; abundance: few; CDR3aa: CASSRGTDGSYEQYF; CDR3nt: TGTGCCAGCAGCCGTGGGACAGACGGATCCTACGAGCAGTACTTC
d_gene: -; j_gene: TRBJ2-6; v_gene: TRBV7-3; abundance: many; CDR3aa: CASSLSGAGANVLTF; CDR3nt: TGTGCCAGCAGCTTAAGCGGGGCTGGGGCCAACGTCCTGACTTTC
d_gene: -; j_gene: TRBJ1-1; v_gene: TRBV27; abundance: many; CDR3aa: CASSFVGNTEAFF; CDR3nt: TGTGCCAGCAGTTTCGTTGGTAATACTGAAGCTTTCTTT
d_gene: -; j_gene: TRBJ1-1; v_gene: TRBV6-2/TRBV6-3; abundance: -; CDR3aa: CASSSAGMNTEAFF; CDR3nt: TGTGCCAGCAGTTCAGCGGGAATGAACACTGAAGCTTTCTTT
d_gene: -; j_gene: TRBJ1-1; v_gene: TRBV7-2; abundance: many; CDR3aa: CASSSRQATEAFF; CDR3nt: TGTGCCAGCAGCTCGAGACAGGCCACTGAAGCTTTCTTT
d_gene: -; j_gene: TRBJ2-3; v_gene: TRBV7-2; abundance: few; CDR3aa: CASSFGRTDTQYF; CDR3nt: TGTGCCAGCAGCTTCGGACGCACAGATACGCAGTATTTT
d_gene: -; j_gene: TRBJ1-5; v_gene: TRBV5-4; abundance: -; CDR3aa: CASSLVLRGAKNQPQHF; CDR3nt: TGTGCCAGCAGCTTGGTTTTACGGGGGGCTAAAAATCAGCCCCAGCATTTT
d_gene: TRBD1; j_gene: TRBJ2-3; v_gene: TRBV5-1; abundance: -; CDR3aa: CASSVMGQGAGDTQYF; CDR3nt: TGCGCCAGCAGCGTGATGGGACAGGGCGCGGGAGATACGCAGTATTTT
d_gene: -; j_gene: TRBJ2-5; v_gene: TRBV5-1; abundance: few; CDR3aa: CASSQTGVEETQYF; CDR3nt: TGCGCCAGCAGCCAGACTGGGGTTGAAGAGACCCAGTACTTC
d_gene: -; j_gene: TRBJ2-3; v_gene: TRBV18; abundance: few; CDR3aa: CASSPITDTQYF; CDR3nt: TGTGCCAGCTCACCGATCACAGATACGCAGTATTTT
d_gene: -; j_gene: TRBJ2-1; v_gene: TRBV7-2; abundance: -; CDR3aa: CASIFYAALSNEQFF; CDR3nt: TGTGCCAGCATCTTCTACGCGGCTCTATCGAATGAGCAGTTCTTC
d_gene: -; j_gene: TRBJ1-6; v_gene: TRBV5-8; abundance: -; CDR3aa: CASSLAVSRQTYNSPLHF; CDR3nt: TGTGCCAGCAGCTTGGCGGTTTCCAGACAGACCTATAATTCACCCCTCCACTTT
d_gene: -; j_gene: TRBJ2-1; v_gene: TRBV27; abundance: many; CDR3aa: CASSHGTDNEQFF; CDR3nt: TGTGCCAGCAGTCACGGAACGGACAATGAGCAGTTCTTC
d_gene: TRBD1; j_gene: TRBJ1-1; v_gene: TRBV3-1; abundance: few; CDR3aa: CASSLPQGKAFF; CDR3nt: TGTGCCAGCAGCCTCCCACAGGGGAAAGCTTTCTTT
d_gene: -; j_gene: TRBJ2-7; v_gene: TRBV27; abundance: many; CDR3aa: CASSPARSYEQYF; CDR3nt: TGTGCCAGCAGTCCTGCTCGTTCCTACGAGCAGTACTTC
d_gene: -; j_gene: TRBJ2-3; v_gene: TRBV20-1; abundance: many; CDR3aa: CSARAGSRTDTQYF; CDR3nt: TGCAGTGCTAGAGCCGGGTCCCGCACAGATACGCAGTATTTT
d_gene: TRBD1; j_gene: TRBJ2-7; v_gene: TRBV6-1; abundance: -; CDR3aa: CASSELWGQGGYEQYF; CDR3nt: TGTGCCAGCAGTGAATTGTGGGGACAGGGTGGTTACGAGCAGTACTTC
d_gene: TRBD1; j_gene: TRBJ2-1; v_gene: TRBV6-2/TRBV6-3; abundance: -; CDR3aa: CASHGTGQGYNEQFF; CDR3nt: TGTGCCAGCCACGGCACGGGACAGGGATACAATGAGCAGTTCTTC
d_gene: -; j_gene: TRBJ1-1; v_gene: TRBV28; abundance: many; CDR3aa: CASSLSGRRTEAFF; CDR3nt: TGTGCCAGCAGTTTGTCGGGGAGGAGAACTGAAGCTTTCTTT
d_gene: TRBD1; j_gene: TRBJ1-5; v_gene: TRBV7-9; abundance: -; CDR3aa: CASSSTGAGGAGQPQHF; CDR3nt: TGTGCCAGCAGCTCCACCGGGGCAGGGGGCGCGGGGCAGCCCCAGCATTTT
d_gene: -; j_gene: TRBJ2-4; v_gene: TRBV5-8; abundance: -; CDR3aa: CASSLPSKNIQYF; CDR3nt: TGTGCCAGCAGCTTACCTTCTAAAAACATTCAGTACTTC
d_gene: TRBD2; j_gene: TRBJ2-3; v_gene: TRBV6-1; abundance: few; CDR3aa: CASSDSIIAGGTDTQYF; CDR3nt: TGTGCCAGCAGTGATTCTATCATAGCGGGGGGCACAGATACGCAGTATTTT
d_gene: TRBD1; j_gene: TRBJ1-5; v_gene: TRBV6-2/TRBV6-3; abundance: once; CDR3aa: CASSYSMDRGLGNQPQHF; CDR3nt: TGTGCCAGCAGTTACTCGATGGACAGGGGTTTGGGCAATCAGCCCCAGCATTTT
d_gene: -; j_gene: TRBJ2-1; v_gene: TRBV4-3; abundance: many; CDR3aa: CASSQEGFEYNEQFF; CDR3nt: TGCGCCAGCAGCCAAGAGGGATTTGAGTACAATGAGCAGTTCTTC
d_gene: TRBD1; j_gene: TRBJ1-2; v_gene: TRBV28; abundance: -; CDR3aa: CASSSPGTDRSGNYGYTF; CDR3nt: TGTGCCAGCAGTTCCCCCGGGACAGATCGATCCGGTAACTATGGCTACACCTTC
d_gene: -; j_gene: TRBJ1-5; v_gene: TRBV21-1; abundance: few; CDR3aa: CASSPRQGRIGNQPQHF; CDR3nt: TGTGCCAGCAGCCCCCGGCAAGGCCGGATAGGCAATCAGCCCCAGCATTTT
d_gene: TRBD2; j_gene: TRBJ2-3; v_gene: TRBV12-3/TRBV12-4; abundance: -; CDR3aa: CASSRWVTSPDTQYF; CDR3nt: TGTGCCAGCAGCCGATGGGTGACTAGCCCAGATACGCAGTATTTT
d_gene: TRBD2; j_gene: TRBJ2-2; v_gene: TRBV7-6; abundance: -; CDR3aa: CASSLAGTSTGELFF; CDR3nt: TGTGCCAGCAGCTTAGCGGGGACTAGCACCGGGGAGCTGTTTTTT
d_gene: TRBD1; j_gene: TRBJ1-2; v_gene: TRBV2; abundance: few; CDR3aa: CASSVLQGQGYTF; CDR3nt: TGTGCCAGCAGTGTCTTACAGGGGCAGGGCTACACCTTC
d_gene: -; j_gene: TRBJ2-3; v_gene: TRBV28; abundance: many; CDR3aa: CASSFGRAPVDTQYF; CDR3nt: TGTGCCAGCAGTTTCGGGCGAGCCCCGGTCGATACGCAGTATTTT
d_gene: TRBD2; j_gene: TRBJ2-3; v_gene: TRBV27; abundance: few; CDR3aa: CASSSLLRGGSNTDTQYF; CDR3nt: TGTGCCAGCAGTTCCCTCTTGCGGGGGGGCTCGAACACAGATACGCAGTATTTT
d_gene: -; j_gene: TRBJ1-6; v_gene: TRBV5-1; abundance: few; CDR3aa: CASSFAGRDSPLHF; CDR3nt: TGCGCCAGCAGCTTCGCAGGGAGGGATTCACCCCTCCACTTT
d_gene: -; j_gene: TRBJ2-3; v_gene: TRBV25-1; abundance: -; CDR3aa: CASSVTSSTDTQYF; CDR3nt: TGTGCCAGCAGTGTGACCTCTAGCACAGATACGCAGTATTTT
d_gene: -; j_gene: TRBJ2-7; v_gene: TRBV12-3/TRBV12-4; abundance: few; CDR3aa: CASSLGDIGEQYF; CDR3nt: TGTGCCAGCAGTTTAGGGGACATCGGAGAGCAGTACTTC
d_gene: -; j_gene: TRBJ2-6; v_gene: TRBV12-3/TRBV12-4; abundance: many; CDR3aa: CATDNPSGGQVYPGANVLTF; CDR3nt: TGTGCCACAGATAATCCATCGGGGGGACAGGTATATCCTGGGGCCAACGTCCTGACTTTC
d_gene: -; j_gene: TRBJ1-5; v_gene: TRBV28; abundance: few; CDR3aa: CASSSLGQSYSNQPQHF; CDR3nt: TGTGCCAGCAGTTCCCTCGGACAGTCGTATAGCAATCAGCCCCAGCATTTT
d_gene: -; j_gene: TRBJ2-2; v_gene: TRBV5-6; abundance: many; CDR3aa: CASSGGALTGELFF; CDR3nt: TGTGCCAGCAGCGGAGGGGCCTTAACCGGGGAGCTGTTTTTT
d_gene: -; j_gene: TRBJ1-2; v_gene: TRBV28; abundance: -; CDR3aa: CASSLPEDYGYTF; CDR3nt: TGTGCCAGCAGTTTACCTGAAGACTATGGCTACACCTTC
d_gene: -; j_gene: TRBJ1-2; v_gene: TRBV7-9; abundance: few; CDR3aa: CASSLDQNPNYGYTF; CDR3nt: TGTGCCAGCAGCTTAGACCAGAATCCTAACTATGGCTACACCTTC